A single sample is the source of the 5 T cell receptor beta chains below, sequenced in a study of OX40 agonist ivuxolimab in advanced cancers. Repertoires were generated with immunoSEQ multiplex PCR, while TCRdb's copy carries only in-frame clones and drops some. The sample gives tens of thousands of clones, about 86% of which show up once; approximately 6.3% is in the top ten. The material was CD4+ or CD8+ T cells sorted from blood, obtained in a trial of the OX40 agonist ivuxolimab. The receptors derive from an adult with an advanced solid tumor such as melanoma, head and neck, liver or kidney cancer.

The V call is TRBV7-2, the J call TRBJ1-2; D not resolved. Germline V gene sequence: CDR1 SGHTA, CDR2 FQGNSA. V lost 5 bases, J lost 2 bases, and 15 bases lay in between. This CDR3 is 15 amino acids long. The CDR3 loop reads CASSHRGGENYGYTF. The CDR3 DNA reads as TGTGCCAGCAGCCACCGGGGTGGAGAAAACTATGGCTACACCTTC.

The V gene is TRBV7-9, the J gene TRBJ1-4; TRBD1 matches at 9 bases. The J segment lost 3 bases and the V segment lost 1 base, leaving 9 bases of the junction unmatched. CDR1 is SEHNR, CDR2 FQNEAQ, per germline (reference sequence). This CDR3 region has 18 residues. CDR3 nucleotides: TGTGCCAGCAGCTTAGGGGTACAGGGGGCCGGAGCTAATGAAAAACTGTTTTTT. Encoded protein: CASSLGVQGAGANEKLFF.

The chain uses TRBV28 and TRBJ2-1, with 8 bases lining up with TRBD2. The CDR3 runs to 14 residues. CDR1 and CDR2 (germline): MDHEN, SYDVKM. With 4 bases clipped from V and 2 bases from J, the junction kept 1 base outside the gene matches. CDR3: CASSSGLAYNEQFF. The DNA of the CDR3 is TGTGCCAGCAGTTCGGGACTAGCCTACAATGAGCAGTTCTTC.

Only one count was recorded for this clone. The chain joins TRBV4-1 to TRBJ1-2; D is unresolved. V dropped 1 base and J dropped 8 bases, with 14 bases sitting between them. CDR3 length equals 14 residues. Germline assignment: CDR1 MGHRA and CDR2 YSYEKL. This CDR3 reads CASSQGVGLTGYTF. For the CDR3, the DNA is TGCGCCAGCAGCCAAGGGGTCGGGCTAACCGGCTACACCTTC.

The chain couples TRBV18 to TRBJ1-4, with D tentatively TRBD1 (5 bases). In germline, CDR1 is KGHSH, CDR2 LQKENI. CDR3 size: 15 residues. The V end lost 3 bases, the J end lost 0 bases, and 8 bases lay between the germline ends. CDR3 coding DNA: TGTGCCAGCTCACCTGGGACCACAACTAATGAAAAACTGTTTTTT. This translates into CASSPGTTTNEKLFF.